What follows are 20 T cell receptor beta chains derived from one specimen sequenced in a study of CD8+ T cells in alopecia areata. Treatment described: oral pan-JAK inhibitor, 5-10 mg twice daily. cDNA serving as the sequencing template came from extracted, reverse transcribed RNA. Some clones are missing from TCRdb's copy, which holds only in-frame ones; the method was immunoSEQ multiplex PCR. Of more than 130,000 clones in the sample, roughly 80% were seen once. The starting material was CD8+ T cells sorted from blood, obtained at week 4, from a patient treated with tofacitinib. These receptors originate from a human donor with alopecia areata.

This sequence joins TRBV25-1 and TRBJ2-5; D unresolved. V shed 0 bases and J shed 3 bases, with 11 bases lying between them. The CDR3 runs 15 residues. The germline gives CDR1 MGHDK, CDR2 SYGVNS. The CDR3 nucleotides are TGTGCCAGCAGTGAATACGAACCGCTAGAAGAGACCCAGTACTTC. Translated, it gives CASSEYEPLEETQYF.

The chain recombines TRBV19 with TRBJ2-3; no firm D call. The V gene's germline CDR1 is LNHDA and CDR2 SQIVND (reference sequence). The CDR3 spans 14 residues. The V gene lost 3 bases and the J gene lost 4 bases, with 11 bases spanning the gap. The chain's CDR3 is CASSILDTPDTQYF. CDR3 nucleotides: TGTGCCAGTAGTATTCTCGACACCCCAGATACGCAGTATTTT.

CDR3 coding DNA: TGTGCCAGCAGCCCCCGTGGTAGCGGGGACACCGGGGAGCTGTTTTTT. Translating gives CASSPRGSGDTGELFF. The chain employs TRBV6-6 and TRBJ2-2; the match to TRBD2 covers 8 bases. CDR1 MNHNY and CDR2 SVGAGI come from the germline V gene (reference sequence). This CDR3 spans 16 amino acids. V shed 6 bases, J shed 3 bases, and the junction held 9 bases outside the gene matches.

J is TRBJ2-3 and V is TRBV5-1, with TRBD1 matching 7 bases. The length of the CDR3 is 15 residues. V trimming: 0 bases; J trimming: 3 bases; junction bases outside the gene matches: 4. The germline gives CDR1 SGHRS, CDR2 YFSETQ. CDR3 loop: CASSLVQGVTDTQYF. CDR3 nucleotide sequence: TGCGCCAGCAGCTTGGTCCAGGGGGTAACAGATACGCAGTATTTT. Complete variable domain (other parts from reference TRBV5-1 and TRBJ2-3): KAGVTQTPRYLIKTRGQQVTLSCSPISGHRSVSWYQQTPGQGLQFLFEYFSETQRNKGNFPGRFSGRQFSNSRSEMNVSTLELGDSALYLCASSLVQGVTDTQYFGPGTRLTVL.

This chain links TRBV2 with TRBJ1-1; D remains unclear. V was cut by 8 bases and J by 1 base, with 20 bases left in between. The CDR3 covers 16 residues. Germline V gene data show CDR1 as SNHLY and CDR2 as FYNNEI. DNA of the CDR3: TGTGCCAGCCAGGCCCTCTTCCCGGGCCAGAACACTGAAGCTTTCTTT. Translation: CASQALFPGQNTEAFF.

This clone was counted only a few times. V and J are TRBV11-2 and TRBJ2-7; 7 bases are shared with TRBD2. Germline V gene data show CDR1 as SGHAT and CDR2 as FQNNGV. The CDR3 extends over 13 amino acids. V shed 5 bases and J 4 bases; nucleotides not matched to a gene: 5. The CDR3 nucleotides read TGTGCCAGCAGCGGGACTACTCAATACGAGCAGTACTTC. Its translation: CASSGTTQYEQYF.

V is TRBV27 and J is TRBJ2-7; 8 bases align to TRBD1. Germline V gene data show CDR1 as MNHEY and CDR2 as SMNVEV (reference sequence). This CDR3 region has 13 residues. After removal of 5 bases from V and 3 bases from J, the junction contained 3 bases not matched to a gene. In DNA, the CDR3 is TGTGCCAGCAGTGGACAGGGATACTACGAGCAGTACTTC. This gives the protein CASSGQGYYEQYF.

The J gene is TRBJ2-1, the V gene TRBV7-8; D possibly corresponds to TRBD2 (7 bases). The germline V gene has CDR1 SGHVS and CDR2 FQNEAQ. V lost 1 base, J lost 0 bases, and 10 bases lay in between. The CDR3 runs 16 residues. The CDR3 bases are TGTGCCAGCAGCTTAGTAGGGGGGGTCTCCTACAATGAGCAGTTCTTC. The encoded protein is CASSLVGGVSYNEQFF.

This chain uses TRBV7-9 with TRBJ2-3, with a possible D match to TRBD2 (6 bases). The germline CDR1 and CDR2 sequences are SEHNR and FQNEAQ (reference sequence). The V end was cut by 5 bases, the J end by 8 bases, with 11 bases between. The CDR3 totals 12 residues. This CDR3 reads CASSDRGLTQYF. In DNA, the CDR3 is TGTGCCAGCAGCGACCGGGGACTTACGCAGTATTTT.

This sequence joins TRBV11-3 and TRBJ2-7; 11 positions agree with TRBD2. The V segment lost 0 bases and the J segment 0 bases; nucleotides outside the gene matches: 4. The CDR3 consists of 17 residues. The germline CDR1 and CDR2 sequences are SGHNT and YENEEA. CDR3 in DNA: TGTGCCAGCAGCTTAGATCGAACTAGCGGGGGCTCCTACGAGCAGTACTTC. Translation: CASSLDRTSGGSYEQYF.

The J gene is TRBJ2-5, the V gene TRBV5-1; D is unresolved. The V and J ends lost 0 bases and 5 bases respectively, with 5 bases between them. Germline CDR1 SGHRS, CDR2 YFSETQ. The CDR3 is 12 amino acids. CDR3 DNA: TGCGCCAGCAGCTTGGCAATGGAGACCCAGTACTTC. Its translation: CASSLAMETQYF.

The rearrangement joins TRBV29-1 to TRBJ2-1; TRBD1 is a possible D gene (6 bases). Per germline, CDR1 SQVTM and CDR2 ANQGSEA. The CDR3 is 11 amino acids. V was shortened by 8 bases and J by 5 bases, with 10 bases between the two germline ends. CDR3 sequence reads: CSSRDNNEQFF. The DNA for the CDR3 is TGCAGCTCCCGGGACAACAATGAGCAGTTCTTC.

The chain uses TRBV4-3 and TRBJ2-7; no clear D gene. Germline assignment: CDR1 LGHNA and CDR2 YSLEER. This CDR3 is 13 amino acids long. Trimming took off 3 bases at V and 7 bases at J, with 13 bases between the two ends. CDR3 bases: TGCGCCAGCAGCCAGTACCCCCTTGATGAGCAGTACTTC. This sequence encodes CASSQYPLDEQYF.

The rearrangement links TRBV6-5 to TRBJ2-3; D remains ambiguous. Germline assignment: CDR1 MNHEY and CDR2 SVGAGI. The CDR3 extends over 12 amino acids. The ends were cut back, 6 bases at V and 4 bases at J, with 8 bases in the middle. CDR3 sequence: CASSPSADTQYF. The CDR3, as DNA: TGTGCCAGCAGCCCTTCGGCAGATACGCAGTATTTT.

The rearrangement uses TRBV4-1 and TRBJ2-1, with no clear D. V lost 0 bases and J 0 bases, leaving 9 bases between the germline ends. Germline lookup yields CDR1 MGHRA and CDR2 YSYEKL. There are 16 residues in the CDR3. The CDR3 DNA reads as TGCGCCAGCAGCCAAGAAGGGTCTCGCTCCTACAATGAGCAGTTCTTC. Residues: CASSQEGSRSYNEQFF.

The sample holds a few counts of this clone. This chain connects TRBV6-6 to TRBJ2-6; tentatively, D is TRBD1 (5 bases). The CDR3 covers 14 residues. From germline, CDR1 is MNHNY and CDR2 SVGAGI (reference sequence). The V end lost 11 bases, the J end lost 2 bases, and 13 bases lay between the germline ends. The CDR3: CASHVGPGANVLTF. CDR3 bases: TGTGCCTCCCATGTGGGGCCTGGGGCCAACGTCCTGACTTTC.

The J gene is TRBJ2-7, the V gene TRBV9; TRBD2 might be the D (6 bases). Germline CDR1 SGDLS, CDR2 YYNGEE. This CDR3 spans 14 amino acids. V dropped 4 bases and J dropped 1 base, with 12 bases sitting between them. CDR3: CASSPLGGSYEQYF. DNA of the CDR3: TGTGCCAGCAGCCCCCTCGGGGGATCCTACGAGCAGTACTTC.

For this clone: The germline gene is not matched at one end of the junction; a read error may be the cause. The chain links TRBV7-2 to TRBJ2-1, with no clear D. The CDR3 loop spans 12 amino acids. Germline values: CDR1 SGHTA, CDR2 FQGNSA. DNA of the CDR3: TGTGCCAGCAGCTTAGACTACAATGGGCAGTTCTTC. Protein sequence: CASSLDYNGQFF.

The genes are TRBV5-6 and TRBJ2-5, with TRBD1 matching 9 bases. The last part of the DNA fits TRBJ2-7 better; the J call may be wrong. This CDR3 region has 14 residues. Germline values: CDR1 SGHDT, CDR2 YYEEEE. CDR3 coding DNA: TGTGCCAGCAGCCCACAGACAGGGGGCTACGAGCAGTACTTC. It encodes CASSPQTGGYEQYF.

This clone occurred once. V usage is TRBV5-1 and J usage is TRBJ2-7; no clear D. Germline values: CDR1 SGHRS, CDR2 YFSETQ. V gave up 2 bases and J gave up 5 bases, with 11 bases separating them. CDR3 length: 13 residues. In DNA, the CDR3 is TGCGCCAGCAGCTTCCCAGATTGGGACGAGCAGTACTTC. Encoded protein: CASSFPDWDEQYF.